This record looks at one T cell receptor beta chain sequence and its context. Its antigen is unidentified. Only in-frame clones appear in the TCRdb table, and some are missing; sequencing was by immunoSEQ multiplex PCR. Counted here are some 45,000 clones, over 75% occurring once; the ten biggest clones make up about 4.4%. This sample was included in a study of graft-versus-host responses after intestinal transplantation. Across the whole study: Isolated intestinal, liver-intestinal, or multivisceral transplants had been given to the recipients. Among the recipients, all got anti-thymocyte globulin induction and then tacrolimus and steroids for around 3 years.

Whole-study findings and limits: Maximum circulating GvH clone levels tracked with early post-transplant HvG decreases.

Germline V gene lookup returns CDR1 MDHEN and CDR2 SYDVKM. Between the trimmed V and J ends, which lost 2 bases and 2 bases, there was a span of 10 bases. The CDR3 is made up of 15 amino acids. The sequence came from a human patient who received an intestinal transplant, so some T cells may come from the graft donor. The sequencing here drew on PBMCs, taken 524 days after transplant. The chain is built from TRBV28 and TRBJ1-3; a weak D match, TRBD1 (5 bases). The CDR3 sequence: CASSLIGGPGNTIYF. The CDR3 region has the DNA TGTGCCAGCAGTTTAATCGGGGGTCCTGGAAACACCATATATTTT.